This paragraph covers one T cell receptor (beta chain) sequence. This record comes from a study of blood T cell repertoires in COVID-19. On the study more broadly: Acute and convalescent COVID-19 specimens originated in the United States, Italy and Spain. The cDNA or gDNA used as material had been derived from T cells, B-cell-depleted T cells, or PBMCs.

In the original analysis: Using reference gene primer amplification, nucleated cell counts were estimated. The repertoire was sequenced with immunoSEQ multiplex PCR; TCRdb's copy has only in-frame clones and lacks some. V, J and clone size derive from that table, while D and trimming were established from the DNA sequence. There are 200,000 to 300,000 clones in the sample; approximately 82% occur only once, and approximately 2.4% lies in the top ten. Germline values: CDR1 SQVTM, CDR2 ANQGSEA. This CDR3 comprises 16 residues. V trimming: 7 bases; J trimming: 2 bases; junction bases outside the gene matches: 9.

The gene calls are TRBV29-1 and TRBJ2-3; 13 nucleotides align to TRBD2. Sequencing was performed on peripheral blood. The TCR sequence derives from a man in his forties who had recovered from COVID-19. CDR3 amino acids: CSAEGGTSGDTDTQYF. As DNA, the CDR3 is TGCAGCGCCGAGGGTGGGACTAGCGGGGACACAGATACGCAGTATTTT.